This T cell receptor beta chain was sequenced during a study of cytomegalovirus exposure and HLA in healthy donors. General observations from the study: Reports indicated that the classifier achieved high specificity and sensitivity in diagnosing cytomegalovirus status.

Points on this clone: Its antigen is still unknown. This same CDR3 is encoded by further DNA sequences in the sample.

The CDR3 runs to 13 residues. Trimming removed 7 bases at V and 2 bases at J, with 11 bases between. The germline V gene encodes CDR1 SNHLY and CDR2 FYNNEI. TCRdb keeps only in-frame clones here, not all; method: immunoSEQ multiplex PCR. The repertoire has 160,000 or so clones, around 90% of them found once; the top ten carry 2.5% to 3%. The sequenced sample consisted of PBMCs. This sequence originates from a man between 18 and 35 years old in good health and CMV-seronegative. The chain combines TRBV2 with TRBJ1-1, with D possibly TRBD1 on 5 matching bases. CDR3 DNA sequence: TGTGCCAGCACCCAGGGAAAAAACACTGAAGCTTTCTTT. Amino acids: CASTQGKNTEAFF.